The 22 T cell receptor beta chains listed next were all sequenced from one sample in a study of blood T cell repertoires in COVID-19. Produced via immunoSEQ multiplex PCR; TCRdb's table is partial and in-frame only. This table has 200,000 to 300,000 clones, 88% appearing once. Specimen: PBMCs or T cells enriched from blood (not recorded which). The receptors were gathered from a woman aged 35 to 49 with acute COVID-19.

The chain's CDR3 is CASSLGRGDGYTF. CDR3 in DNA: TGTGCCAGCAGCCTTGGCAGGGGTGACGGCTACACCTTC. This chain connects TRBV4-2 to TRBJ1-2, with D possibly matching TRBD1 (6 bases). V was shortened by 4 bases and J by 8 bases, with 14 bases between the two germline ends. This CDR3 has 13 residues. CDR1 and CDR2 from the germline V gene are LGHNA and YNFKEQ.

This clone was seen only once. The rearrangement joins TRBV6-1 to TRBJ1-6; 7 nucleotides line up with TRBD1. V was pared by 3 bases and J by 2 bases, with 1 base of the junction left unmatched. Germline CDR1 is MNHNS and CDR2 is SASEGT. The CDR3 totals 15 residues. Written as DNA, the CDR3 is TGTGCCAGCAGTGAGGGACAGACCTATAATTCACCCCTCCACTTT. It yields the protein CASSEGQTYNSPLHF.

The chain employs TRBV7-9 and TRBJ1-3, with D perhaps matching TRBD1 (5 bases). V was pared by 5 bases and J by 8 bases, with 13 bases between. The CDR3 is 13 residues long. Germline CDR1 reads SEHNR; CDR2 reads FQNEAQ (reference sequence). CDR3 amino acids: CASSPWGDDTIYF. The CDR3 bases are TGTGCCAGCAGCCCTTGGGGGGACGACACCATATATTTT.

This clone has a single count. The chain carries TRBV6-5 and TRBJ1-2; D is ambiguous. The V end lost 5 bases, the J end lost 1 base, and 11 bases lay between the germline ends. The germline V gene has CDR1 MNHEY and CDR2 SVGAGI. The CDR3 has 14 amino acids. Here the CDR3 reads CASSPPGFNYGYTF. CDR3 coding DNA: TGTGCCAGCAGTCCACCGGGGTTTAACTATGGCTACACCTTC.

J is TRBJ2-5 and V is TRBV11-3; D remains unclear. The ends were cut back, 4 bases at V and 5 bases at J, with 11 bases in the middle. Looked up from germline, CDR1 is SGHNT and CDR2 is YENEEA. The CDR3 has 13 residues. In nucleotides, the CDR3 is TGTGCCAGCAGCTCCCCCGTAGTGGAGACCCAGTACTTC. Residues: CASSSPVVETQYF.

This chain links TRBV5-1 with TRBJ1-2; 7 bases match TRBD1. Germline loops: CDR1 SGHRS, CDR2 YFSETQ. V was pared by 2 bases and J by 0 bases, with 10 bases of the junction left unmatched. The CDR3 is made up of 17 amino acids. Here the CDR3 reads CASSFGRKGATNYGYTF. CDR3 coding DNA: TGCGCCAGCAGCTTCGGGAGAAAGGGGGCTACTAACTATGGCTACACCTTC.

This clone was observed once. The chain links TRBV2 to TRBJ1-6, with 10 bases lining up with TRBD1. Germline CDR1 SNHLY, CDR2 FYNNEI. V shed 4 bases and J 9 bases; nucleotides not matched to a gene: 3. CDR3 length: 14 residues. The CDR3 here is CASSGQGAISPLHF. The CDR3, as DNA: TGTGCCAGCAGTGGACAGGGGGCCATTTCACCCCTCCACTTT.

CDR3 protein: CASSLGSRGTNEKLFF. The CDR3 nucleotides read TGCGCCAGCAGCCTGGGGAGTAGGGGAACTAATGAAAAACTGTTTTTT. V gene TRBV5-1 combines with J gene TRBJ1-4; tentative D call: TRBD1 (5 bases). The CDR3 runs to 16 residues. From germline, CDR1 is SGHRS and CDR2 YFSETQ. V was shortened by 4 bases and J by 1 base, with 14 bases between the two germline ends.

The chain employs TRBV4-2 and TRBJ2-5; 13 positions match TRBD2. Trimming at V came to 0 bases and at J to 0 bases, leaving 22 bases not matched to a gene. The CDR3 is 24 amino acids. Germline values: CDR1 LGHNA, CDR2 YNFKEQ. The CDR3 loop is CASSQEPTKSRLAGGSSDQETQYF. The CDR3 nucleotides read TGTGCCAGCAGCCAAGAACCCACTAAAAGTAGACTAGCGGGGGGCTCTAGCGACCAAGAGACCCAGTACTTC.

J is TRBJ2-2 and V is TRBV10-1; unclear D gene. This CDR3 comprises 14 residues. Trimming took off 3 bases at V and 0 bases at J, with 5 bases between the two ends. CDR1 WNHNN and CDR2 SYGVQD come from the germline V gene (reference sequence). This CDR3 is CASSDGANTGELFF. DNA of the CDR3: TGCGCCAGCAGTGACGGAGCGAACACCGGGGAGCTGTTTTTT.

This rearrangement joins TRBV30 to TRBJ2-1, with a possible D match to TRBD1 (5 bases). V shed 8 bases and J shed 3 bases, with 11 bases lying between them. Germline loops: CDR1 GTSNPN, CDR2 SVGIG (reference sequence). This CDR3 is 12 amino acids long. The CDR3 here is CAGAELYNEQFF. DNA of the CDR3: TGTGCCGGGGCGGAGCTCTACAATGAGCAGTTCTTC.

The chain links TRBV24-1 to TRBJ2-5, with TRBD2 as a possible D gene (5 bases). Germline loops: CDR1 KGHDR, CDR2 SFDVKD. CDR3 length: 13 residues. The V gene lost 9 bases and the J gene lost 4 bases, with 14 bases spanning the gap. CDR3 DNA sequence: TGTGCCACCCGAGGGTTAGGTACAGAGACCCAGTACTTC. The encoded protein is CATRGLGTETQYF.

The chain is built from TRBV11-2 and TRBJ2-7, with D hard to call. This CDR3 comprises 15 residues. V lost 3 bases and J 0 bases, leaving 12 bases between the germline ends. Germline lookup yields CDR1 SGHAT and CDR2 FQNNGV. CDR3 protein: CASSFTTSSSYEQYF. The CDR3 DNA follows: TGTGCCAGCAGCTTTACCACCTCGAGCTCCTACGAGCAGTACTTC.

The chain combines TRBV6-5 with TRBJ1-1, with 7 bases matching TRBD1. The CDR3 has 15 amino acids. With 3 bases clipped from V and 2 bases from J, the junction kept 6 bases outside the gene matches. Per germline, CDR1 MNHEY and CDR2 SVGAGI. The CDR3 is CASSYGDSYNTEAFF. The CDR3, as DNA: TGTGCCAGCAGTTATGGGGACAGTTATAACACTGAAGCTTTCTTT.

The chain has TRBV12-3 or TRBV12-4 and TRBJ2-5; 7 nucleotides line up with TRBD1. This CDR3 comprises 13 residues. Losses at the gene ends were 6 bases for V and 3 bases for J; bases not matched to a gene: 4. Written as DNA, the CDR3 is TGTGCCAGCAGCAAAGACAGGGAAGAGACCCAGTACTTC. Translating gives CASSKDREETQYF.

The genes are TRBV6-5 and TRBJ1-1, with TRBD1 identical over 8 bases. V lost 5 bases, J lost 5 bases, and 7 bases stayed unmatched. There are 14 residues in the CDR3. Germline V gene data show CDR1 as MNHEY and CDR2 as SVGAGI. In nucleotides, the CDR3 is TGTGCCAGCAGTCACCAGGGGGCGGAGACTGAAGCTTTCTTT. This sequence encodes CASSHQGAETEAFF.

The V call is TRBV24-1, the J call TRBJ2-2; no clear D gene. In germline, CDR1 is KGHDR, CDR2 SFDVKD. V lost 0 bases and J 1 base, leaving 5 bases between the germline ends. The CDR3 length is 15 residues. In DNA form, the CDR3 reads TGTGCCACCAGTGATTTGGGCCAGAACACCGGGGAGCTGTTTTTT. Amino acid sequence: CATSDLGQNTGELFF.

J is TRBJ2-2 and V is TRBV2, with 8 bases that match TRBD1. The CDR3 has 19 residues. The J segment lost 4 bases and the V segment lost 2 bases, leaving 15 bases of the junction unmatched. Germline CDR1 SNHLY, CDR2 FYNNEI. CDR3 bases: TGTGCCAGCAGTGAAAGGGGTTTCGGACAGGGTGAGGGCACCGGGGAGCTGTTTTTT. This codes for CASSERGFGQGEGTGELFF.

This chain's CDR3 is CASTQGQGQPQHF. For the CDR3, the DNA is TGTGCCAGCACCCAAGGGCAGGGTCAGCCCCAGCATTTT. The chain uses TRBV6-5 and TRBJ1-5; tentative D call: TRBD1 (5 bases). The germline V and J ends were trimmed by 7 bases and 6 bases, with 13 bases remaining between them. The CDR3 extends over 13 amino acids. CDR1 MNHEY and CDR2 SVGAGI come from the germline V gene.

The chain has TRBV14 and TRBJ2-4, with 9 positions matching TRBD1. With 4 bases clipped from V and 9 bases from J, the junction kept 4 bases outside the gene matches. Germline CDR1 and CDR2: SGHDN and FVKESK. This CDR3 region has 13 residues. The CDR3 spells CASSLPDRGIQYF. CDR3 DNA: TGTGCCAGCAGCCTACCGGACAGGGGCATTCAGTACTTC.

V and J are TRBV7-9 and TRBJ1-4; TRBD1 is a possible D gene (5 bases). V lost 4 bases and J 4 bases, leaving 13 bases between the germline ends. The CDR3 loop spans 15 amino acids. Per the germline V gene, CDR1 is SEHNR and CDR2 is FQNEAQ (reference sequence). CDR3 in amino acids: CASSSLTVINEKLFF. The CDR3 nucleotides read TGTGCCAGCAGCTCTCTGACAGTAATTAATGAAAAACTGTTTTTT.

This clone was seen only a few times. The rearrangement links TRBV7-2 to TRBJ1-6; D is possibly TRBD1 (6 bases). The V gene lost 2 bases and the J gene lost 4 bases, with 6 bases spanning the gap. The CDR3 extends over 14 amino acids. From germline, CDR1 is SGHTA and CDR2 FQGNSA. The CDR3 region has the DNA TGTGCCAGCAGCTTACAGGGGTATAATTCACCCCTCCACTTT. It codes for CASSLQGYNSPLHF.